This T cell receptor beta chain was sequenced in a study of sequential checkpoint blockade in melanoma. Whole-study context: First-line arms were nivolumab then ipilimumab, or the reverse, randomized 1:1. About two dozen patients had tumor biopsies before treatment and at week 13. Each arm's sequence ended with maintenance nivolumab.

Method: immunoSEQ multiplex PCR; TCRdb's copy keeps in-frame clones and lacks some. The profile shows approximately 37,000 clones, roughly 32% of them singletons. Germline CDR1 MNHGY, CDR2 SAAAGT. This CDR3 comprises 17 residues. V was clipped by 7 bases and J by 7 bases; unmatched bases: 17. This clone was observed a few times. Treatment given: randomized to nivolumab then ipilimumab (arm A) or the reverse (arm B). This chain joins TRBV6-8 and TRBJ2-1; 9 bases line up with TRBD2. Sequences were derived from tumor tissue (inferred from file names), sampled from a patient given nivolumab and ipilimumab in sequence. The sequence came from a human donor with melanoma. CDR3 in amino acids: CASTLLGGRGARNEQFF. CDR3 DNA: TGTGCCAGCACTCTACTCGGCGGGAGGGGGGCCCGAAATGAGCAGTTCTTC.